The T cell receptor beta chain described here comes from a study of cytomegalovirus exposure and HLA in healthy donors. Study overall: A prior study identified some 100 million unique TCR beta sequences from about 180 million T cells. Findings and limits, study-wide: The availability of immune exposure information extended only to CMV serostatus. Later work found that TCR association rates differed between HLA loci; DRB1 had the most and HLA-C the fewest.

Regarding this clone: The antigen is not known.

Primers for the PCR totalled 60 Vbeta and 13 Jbeta. The method was immunoSEQ multiplex PCR; TCRdb's version includes in-frame clones alone and lacks a portion of them. The sample shows some 85,000 clones, 76% of them seen only once. Trimming shortened V by 5 bases and J by 1 base, and 18 bases separated the two germline ends. Germline CDR1 is SEHNR and CDR2 is FQNEAQ (reference sequence). The CDR3 sequence is 17 residues long. Material: PBMCs. This sequence joins TRBV7-9 and TRBJ1-5; D is ambiguous. The clonotype was recovered from a male donor in good health and CMV-seronegative. The CDR3 is CASSPERASGSNQPQHF. The CDR3 coding sequence is TGTGCCAGCAGCCCCGAACGGGCGAGCGGGAGCAATCAGCCCCAGCATTTT.